The 22 T cell receptor beta chains listed next were all sequenced from one sample in a study of beta chain features in type 1 diabetes. TCRB transcripts that were expressed got sequenced, as all of the isolated RNA had been reverse transcribed. Profiling relied on immunoSEQ multiplex PCR, and the TCRdb table lists in-frame clones only, not all of them. The table has about 320,000 clones, around 15% seen once; the top ten hold over 5.5%. Sequencing was performed on central memory CD4+ T cells from blood. The receptors were gathered from a man aged 25 to 45 in good health.

The chain links TRBV6-6 to TRBJ2-3; 8 bases line up with TRBD1. The V gene's germline CDR1 is MNHNY and CDR2 SVGAGI (reference sequence). V was pared by 6 bases and J by 2 bases, with 4 bases of the junction left unmatched. The CDR3 runs to 14 residues. Written as DNA, the CDR3 is TGTGCCAGCAGCAGGGACAGGACCACAGATACGCAGTATTTT. Translated, it gives CASSRDRTTDTQYF.

This clone turned up a few times. The rearrangement joins TRBV2 to TRBJ2-2; D call uncertain. V lost 8 bases to trimming and J lost 0 bases, with 10 bases between them. Germline V gene data show CDR1 as SNHLY and CDR2 as FYNNEI. The CDR3 extends over 14 amino acids. The CDR3 protein is CASSRRSNTGELFF. The CDR3 coding sequence is TGTGCCAGCTCGCGGCGGTCGAACACCGGGGAGCTGTTTTTT.

The CDR3 DNA is TGCGCCAGCAGCCCCGGGACCGAAAATCAGCCCCAGCATTTT. Protein product: CASSPGTENQPQHF. The chain couples TRBV5-1 to TRBJ1-5; D may be TRBD1 (5 bases). The CDR3 loop spans 14 amino acids. Germline V lookup: CDR1 SGHRS, CDR2 YFSETQ. V dropped 4 bases and J dropped 4 bases, with 12 bases sitting between them.

The rearrangement joins TRBV7-9 to TRBJ2-1; 8 positions agree with TRBD2. CDR3 length: 18 residues. CDR1 is SEHNR, CDR2 FQNEAQ, per germline (reference sequence). The J segment lost 4 bases and the V segment lost 5 bases, leaving 16 bases of the junction unmatched. CDR3 nucleotides: TGTGCCAGCAGCAACTCGCCCGAGAGGAGCGGGAGTTACAATGAGCAGTTCTTC. Amino acids: CASSNSPERSGSYNEQFF.

The chain couples TRBV18 to TRBJ2-3; 7 bases map to TRBD1. Germline-derived CDR1 and CDR2 are KGHSH and LQKENI. CDR3 size: 13 residues. J gave up 2 bases and V 7 bases, and 3 bases lay outside the gene matches. Written as DNA, the CDR3 is TGTGCCAGCTTCGGACAGGACACAGATACGCAGTATTTT. The encoded protein is CASFGQDTDTQYF.

This clone showed up just a few times. This sample includes further DNA sequences coding for the same CDR3. This rearrangement joins TRBV4-3 to TRBJ2-1; 8 positions agree with TRBD2. Per the germline V gene, CDR1 is LGHNA and CDR2 is YSLEER. The CDR3 spans 13 residues. Losses at the gene ends were 4 bases for V and 5 bases for J; bases not matched to a gene: 1. CDR3 residues: CASSRGLDNEQFF. Written as DNA, the CDR3 is TGCGCCAGCAGCCGGGGACTAGACAATGAGCAGTTCTTC.

The CDR3, as DNA: TGTGCCAGCAGCCACGATACCTACGAGCAGTACTTC. Encoded protein: CASSHDTYEQYF. This chain connects TRBV5-4 to TRBJ2-7; D uncertain. Germline V CDR1 and CDR2: SGHNT, YYREEE (reference sequence). The CDR3 has 12 amino acids. V shed 4 bases and J shed 2 bases, with 7 bases lying between them.

The genes are TRBV9 and TRBJ2-3; D unclear. V was pared by 0 bases and J by 14 bases, with 16 bases between. The CDR3 consists of 13 residues. CDR1 and CDR2 from the germline V gene are SGDLS and YYNGEE. This CDR3 reads CASSVGGSARPYF. For the CDR3, the DNA is TGTGCCAGCAGCGTAGGTGGCTCCGCCAGGCCGTATTTT.

This clone was observed a few times. A read error is possible here, since a much larger clone lies one base away. Other DNA sequences in this sample translate to the same CDR3. The J gene is TRBJ2-3, the V gene TRBV4-3, with TRBD2 matching over 13 bases. The germline V gene has CDR1 LGHNA and CDR2 YSLEER. The CDR3 is 16 residues long. J lost 3 bases, V lost 1 base, and 1 base had no gene match. Here the CDR3 reads CASSQVTSGRTDTQYF. CDR3 nucleotides: TGCGCCAGCAGCCAAGTGACTAGCGGGAGGACAGATACGCAGTATTTT.

This clone was seen only a few times. This sample also contains other DNA sequences that code for the same CDR3. The chain employs TRBV27 and TRBJ1-1; 7 nucleotides agree with TRBD1. This CDR3 comprises 14 residues. V lost 6 bases to trimming and J lost 5 bases; unmatched junction nucleotides: 9. Germline lookup yields CDR1 MNHEY and CDR2 SMNVEV (reference sequence). The CDR3 loop is CASSLRQGRTEAFF. CDR3 sequence (DNA): TGTGCCAGCAGCCTCCGACAGGGAAGGACTGAAGCTTTCTTT.

Points on this clone: A junction end diverges from the germline sequence, so it may reflect a read error. This chain joins TRBV6-5 and TRBJ2-2; a possible D gene is TRBD1 (6 bases). CDR3 length: 13 amino acids. In germline, CDR1 is MNHEY, CDR2 SVGAGI. CDR3 sequence: CAISAGDTGELFF. CDR3 DNA sequence: TGTGCCATCAGTGCAGGGGACACCGGGGAGCTGTTTTTT.

This clone was seen a handful of times. The rearrangement links TRBV2 to TRBJ1-1, with TRBD1 as a possible D gene (6 bases). V was pared by 7 bases and J by 5 bases, with 17 bases between. CDR1 SNHLY and CDR2 FYNNEI come from the germline V gene. This CDR3 region has 14 residues. The DNA of the CDR3 is TGTGCCAGCACCACACAGGGTATGGGGACTGAAGCTTTCTTT. The encoded protein is CASTTQGMGTEAFF.

CDR3: CASSPGRFNEKLFF. In nucleotides, the CDR3 is TGTGCCAGCAGCCCGGGACGGTTTAATGAAAAACTGTTTTTT. The chain has TRBV7-8 and TRBJ1-4; perhaps TRBD1 as D (5 bases). Germline V lookup: CDR1 SGHVS, CDR2 FQNEAQ. V lost 5 bases, J lost 4 bases, and 11 bases lay in between. The CDR3 consists of 14 residues.

The genes are TRBV7-2 and TRBJ2-1; 11 bases are a match to TRBD2. V shed 1 base and J 5 bases; nucleotides not matched to a gene: 4. This CDR3 has 16 amino acids. The germline V gene encodes CDR1 SGHTA and CDR2 FQGNSA. The CDR3 protein is CASSLGLAGGHNEQFF. CDR3 sequence (DNA): TGTGCCAGCAGCTTAGGGCTAGCGGGAGGACACAATGAGCAGTTCTTC.

The chain combines TRBV5-6 with TRBJ1-5; TRBD1 matches at 7 bases. The V gene end was trimmed by 2 bases and the J gene end by 7 bases; junction bases not matched to a gene: 6. Germline CDR1 and CDR2: SGHDT and YYEEEE. The CDR3 has 14 amino acids. The CDR3 DNA reads as TGTGCCAGCAGCTTACAGGGGTATAACCAGCCCCAGCATTTT. Protein: CASSLQGYNQPQHF.

This clone was detected only a few times. V and J are TRBV21-1 and TRBJ2-5; TRBD2, the table's D call, lacks a check against the DNA. TRBV21-1 is a pseudogene segment. CDR3 length: 16 residues. The CDR3 is CASRRRGLAGEETQYF. The CDR3, as DNA: TGTGCCAGCCGTCGGAGGGGACTAGCGGGGGAAGAGACCCAGTACTTC.

The gene calls are TRBV6-5 and TRBJ2-7; the D gene is possibly TRBD1 (6 bases). The CDR3 sequence is 15 residues long. The V and J ends lost 2 bases and 2 bases respectively, with 13 bases between them. CDR1 is MNHEY and CDR2 is SVGAGI in the germline V gene. CDR3 DNA sequence: TGTGCCAGCAGTTACGGACAGCTCTACACCTACGAGCAGTACGTC. Its translation is CASSYGQLYTYEQYV.

This clone turned up a few times. This rearrangement joins TRBV29-1 to TRBJ1-2; D not resolved. The V end lost 6 bases, the J end lost 8 bases, and 22 bases lay between the germline ends. CDR1 is SQVTM and CDR2 is ANQGSEA in the germline V gene. The CDR3 runs 14 residues. The chain's CDR3 is CSVPNTQQFFGYTF. CDR3 in DNA: TGCAGCGTGCCGAATACACAGCAATTTTTCGGCTACACCTTC.

A few counts support this clone. The chain joins TRBV18 to TRBJ1-3, with a weak D call TRBD1 (5 bases). The CDR3 consists of 19 residues. The V and J ends lost 6 bases and 4 bases respectively, with 28 bases between them. CDR1 and CDR2 from the germline V gene are KGHSH and LQKENI. This CDR3 is CASSPMGRGLKRYGNTIYF. CDR3 in DNA: TGTGCCAGCTCCCCTATGGGACGGGGACTTAAGCGTTACGGAAACACCATATATTTT.

This clone was observed a few times. The V and J genes are TRBV5-1 and TRBJ2-3; 7 bases agree with TRBD2. Germline CDR1 is SGHRS and CDR2 is YFSETQ. Germline trimming cut 4 bases from V and 8 bases from J; bases unmatched to any gene: 7. There are 13 residues in the CDR3. As DNA, the CDR3 is TGCGCCAGCAGCACCGAATGGGGGGGTACGCAGTATTTT. Amino acids: CASSTEWGGTQYF.

A note on this clone: Given a far larger clone just one base away, this is likely a sequencing read error. The V gene is TRBV13, the J gene TRBJ1-5; TRBD1 might be the D (6 bases). The CDR3 runs 17 residues. Germline CDR1 reads PRHDT; CDR2 reads FYEKMQ (reference sequence). V was cut by 5 bases and J by 2 bases, with 19 bases left in between. The CDR3 is CASSQDQAQGGNQPQHF. The CDR3 coding sequence is TGTGCCAGCAGCCAAGATCAAGCACAGGGAGGCAATCAGCCCCAGCATTTT.

J is TRBJ1-2 and V is TRBV6-1; no clear D. From germline, CDR1 is MNHNS and CDR2 SASEGT. The CDR3 covers 12 residues. V gave up 9 bases and J gave up 4 bases, with 12 bases separating them. This CDR3 reads CASERRLYGYTF. CDR3 bases: TGTGCCAGTGAACGACGGCTCTATGGCTACACCTTC.